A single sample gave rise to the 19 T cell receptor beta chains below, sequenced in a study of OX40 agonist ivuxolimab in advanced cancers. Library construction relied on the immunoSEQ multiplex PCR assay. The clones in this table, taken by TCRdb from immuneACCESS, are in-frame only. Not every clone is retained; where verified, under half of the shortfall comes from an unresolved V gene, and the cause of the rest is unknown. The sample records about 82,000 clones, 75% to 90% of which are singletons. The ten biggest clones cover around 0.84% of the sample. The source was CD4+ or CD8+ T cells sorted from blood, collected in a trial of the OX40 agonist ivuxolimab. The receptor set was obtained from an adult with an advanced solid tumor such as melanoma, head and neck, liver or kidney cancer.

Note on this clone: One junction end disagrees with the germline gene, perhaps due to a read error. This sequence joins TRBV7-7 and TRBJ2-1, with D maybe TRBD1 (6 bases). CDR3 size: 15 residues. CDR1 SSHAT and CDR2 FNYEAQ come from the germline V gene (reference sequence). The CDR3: CASSLRDTPYNEQFF. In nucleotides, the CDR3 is TGTGCCAGCAGCTTGAGGGACACCCCCTATAATGAGCAGTTCTTC. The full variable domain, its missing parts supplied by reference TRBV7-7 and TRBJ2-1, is GAGVSQSPRYKVTKRGQDVTLRCDPISSHATLYWYQQALGQGPEFLTYFNYEAQPDKSGLPSDRFSAERPEGSISTLTIQRTEQRDSAMYRCASSLRDTPYNEQFFGPGTRLTVL.

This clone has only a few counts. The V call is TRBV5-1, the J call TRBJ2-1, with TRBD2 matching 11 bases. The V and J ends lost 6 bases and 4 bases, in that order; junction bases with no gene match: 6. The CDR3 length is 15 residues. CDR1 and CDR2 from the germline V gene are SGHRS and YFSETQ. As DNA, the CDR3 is TGCGCCAGCAAACTAGCGGGGGCCCAATACAATGAGCAGTTCTTC. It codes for CASKLAGAQYNEQFF.

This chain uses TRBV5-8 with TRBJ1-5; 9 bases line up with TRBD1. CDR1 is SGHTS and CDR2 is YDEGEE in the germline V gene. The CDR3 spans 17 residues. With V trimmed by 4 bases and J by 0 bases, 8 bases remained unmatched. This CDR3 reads CASSRGQGLISNQPQHF. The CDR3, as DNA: TGTGCCAGCAGCCGGGGACAGGGCCTTATTAGCAATCAGCCCCAGCATTTT.

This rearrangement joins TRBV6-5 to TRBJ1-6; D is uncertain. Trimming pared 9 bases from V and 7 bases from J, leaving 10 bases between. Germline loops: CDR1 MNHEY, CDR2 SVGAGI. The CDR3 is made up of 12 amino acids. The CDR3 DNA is TGTGCCAGTGGCCGTCTAAATTCACCCCTCCACTTT. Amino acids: CASGRLNSPLHF.

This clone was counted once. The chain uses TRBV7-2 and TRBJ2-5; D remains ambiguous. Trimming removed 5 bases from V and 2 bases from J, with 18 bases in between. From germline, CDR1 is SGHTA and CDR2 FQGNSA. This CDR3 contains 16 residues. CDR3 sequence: CASSPSPSRGQETQYF. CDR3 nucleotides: TGTGCCAGCAGCCCCAGCCCCTCTAGAGGTCAAGAGACCCAGTACTTC.

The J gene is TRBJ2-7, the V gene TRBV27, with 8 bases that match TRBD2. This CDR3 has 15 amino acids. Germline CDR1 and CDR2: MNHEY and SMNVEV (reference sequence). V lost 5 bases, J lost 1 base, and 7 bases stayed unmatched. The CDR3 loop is CASSRTREGSYEQYF. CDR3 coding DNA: TGTGCCAGCAGTCGGACCCGGGAGGGGTCCTACGAGCAGTACTTC.

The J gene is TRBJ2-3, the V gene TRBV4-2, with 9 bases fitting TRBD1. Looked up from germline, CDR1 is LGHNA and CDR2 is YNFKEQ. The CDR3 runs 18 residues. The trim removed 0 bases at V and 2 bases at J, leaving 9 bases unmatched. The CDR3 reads CASSQDWGGQGTTDTQYF. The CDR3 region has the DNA TGTGCCAGCAGCCAAGATTGGGGGGGACAGGGCACCACAGATACGCAGTATTTT.

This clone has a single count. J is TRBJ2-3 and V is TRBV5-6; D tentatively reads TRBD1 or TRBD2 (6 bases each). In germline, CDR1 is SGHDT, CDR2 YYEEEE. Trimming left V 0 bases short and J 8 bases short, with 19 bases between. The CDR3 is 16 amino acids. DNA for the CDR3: TGTGCCAGCAGCTTGGAGGTTGGGGGCGGAGGGGGTACGCAGTATTTT. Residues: CASSLEVGGGGGTQYF. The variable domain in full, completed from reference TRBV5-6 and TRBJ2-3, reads DAGVTQSPTHLIKTRGQQVTLRCSPKSGHDTVSWYQQALGQGPQFIFQYYEEEERQRGNFPDRFSGHQFPNYSSELNVNALLLGDSALYLCASSLEVGGGGGTQYFGPGTRLTVL.

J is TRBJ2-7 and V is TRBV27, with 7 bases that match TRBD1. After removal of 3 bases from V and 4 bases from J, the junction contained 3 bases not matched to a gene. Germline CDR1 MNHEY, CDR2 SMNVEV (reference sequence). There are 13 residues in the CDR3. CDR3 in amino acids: CASSLGQRYEQYF. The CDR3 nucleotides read TGTGCCAGCAGTTTGGGACAGAGGTACGAGCAGTACTTC.

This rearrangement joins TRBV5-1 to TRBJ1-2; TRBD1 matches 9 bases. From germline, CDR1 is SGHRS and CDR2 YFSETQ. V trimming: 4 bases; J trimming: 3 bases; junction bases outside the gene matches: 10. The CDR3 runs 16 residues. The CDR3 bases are TGCGCCAGCAGCACCAGACAGGGGGGGATAGACTATGGCTACACCTTC. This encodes CASSTRQGGIDYGYTF.

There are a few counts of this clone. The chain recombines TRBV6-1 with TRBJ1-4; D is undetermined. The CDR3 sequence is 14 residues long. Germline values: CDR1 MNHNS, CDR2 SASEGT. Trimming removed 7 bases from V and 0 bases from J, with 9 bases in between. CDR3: CASTPVATNEKLFF. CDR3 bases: TGTGCCAGCACCCCCGTTGCAACTAATGAAAAACTGTTTTTT.

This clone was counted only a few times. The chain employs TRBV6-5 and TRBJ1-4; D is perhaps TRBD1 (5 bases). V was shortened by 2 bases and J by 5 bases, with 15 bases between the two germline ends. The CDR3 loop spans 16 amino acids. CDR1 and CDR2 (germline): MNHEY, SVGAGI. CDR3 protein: CASSYKTGTPNEKLFF. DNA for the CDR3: TGTGCCAGCAGTTACAAGACCGGGACCCCAAATGAAAAACTGTTTTTT.

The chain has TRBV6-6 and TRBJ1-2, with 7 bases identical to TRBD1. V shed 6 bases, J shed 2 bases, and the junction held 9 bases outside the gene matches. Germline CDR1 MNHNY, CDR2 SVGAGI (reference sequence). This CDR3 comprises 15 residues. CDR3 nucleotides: TGTGCCAGCAGCCAGACAGGGCCGATAAACTATGGCTACACCTTC. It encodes CASSQTGPINYGYTF.

The CDR3 DNA is TGTGCCTGGAGTCCTCCGGGTCTACGGTCCAACGAGCAGTACTTC. Its protein is CAWSPPGLRSNEQYF. The V and J genes are TRBV30 and TRBJ2-7; D is ambiguous. Trimming took off 2 bases at V and 5 bases at J, with 19 bases between the two ends. The germline V gene has CDR1 GTSNPN and CDR2 SVGIG (reference sequence). The CDR3 totals 15 residues.

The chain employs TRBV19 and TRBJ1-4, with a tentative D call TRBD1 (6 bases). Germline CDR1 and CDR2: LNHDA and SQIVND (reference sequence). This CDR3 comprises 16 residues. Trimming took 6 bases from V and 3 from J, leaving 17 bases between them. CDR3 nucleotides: TGTGCCAGTAGACCTCGTCGGGGGCCCGCTAATGAAAAACTGTTTTTT. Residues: CASRPRRGPANEKLFF.

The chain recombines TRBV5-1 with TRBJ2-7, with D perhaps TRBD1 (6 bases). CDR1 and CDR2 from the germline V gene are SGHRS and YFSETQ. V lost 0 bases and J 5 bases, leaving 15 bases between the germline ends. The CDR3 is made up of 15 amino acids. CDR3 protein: CASSLAPGQDNEQYF. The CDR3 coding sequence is TGCGCCAGCAGCTTGGCTCCGGGACAAGACAACGAGCAGTACTTC. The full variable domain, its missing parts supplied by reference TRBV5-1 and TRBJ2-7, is KAGVTQTPRYLIKTRGQQVTLSCSPISGHRSVSWYQQTPGQGLQFLFEYFSETQRNKGNFPGRFSGRQFSNSRSEMNVSTLELGDSALYLCASSLAPGQDNEQYFGPGTRLTVT.

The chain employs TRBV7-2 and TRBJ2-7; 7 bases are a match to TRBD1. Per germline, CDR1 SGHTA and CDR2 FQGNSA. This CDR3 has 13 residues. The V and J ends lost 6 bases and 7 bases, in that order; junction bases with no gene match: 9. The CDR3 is CASSSRQGREQYF. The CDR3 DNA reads TGTGCCAGCAGTTCCCGACAGGGTAGGGAGCAGTACTTC. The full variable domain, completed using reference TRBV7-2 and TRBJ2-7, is GAGVSQSPSNKVTEKGKDVELRCDPISGHTALYWYRQSLGQGLEFLIYFQGNSAPDKSGLPSDRFSAERTGGSVSTLTIQRTQQEDSAVYLCASSSRQGREQYFGPGTRLTVT.

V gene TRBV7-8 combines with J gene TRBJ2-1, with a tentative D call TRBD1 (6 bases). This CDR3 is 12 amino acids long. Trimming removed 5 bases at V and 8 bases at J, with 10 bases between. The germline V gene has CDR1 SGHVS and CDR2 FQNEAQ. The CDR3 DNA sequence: TGTGCCAGCAGCCACAGGGTAGATGAGCAGTTCTTC. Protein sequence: CASSHRVDEQFF. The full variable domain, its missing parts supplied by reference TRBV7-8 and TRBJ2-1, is GAGVSQSPRYKVAKRGQDVALRCDPISGHVSLFWYQQALGQGPEFLTYFQNEAQLDKSGLPSDRFFAERPEGSVSTLKIQRTQQEDSAVYLCASSHRVDEQFFGPGTRLTVL.

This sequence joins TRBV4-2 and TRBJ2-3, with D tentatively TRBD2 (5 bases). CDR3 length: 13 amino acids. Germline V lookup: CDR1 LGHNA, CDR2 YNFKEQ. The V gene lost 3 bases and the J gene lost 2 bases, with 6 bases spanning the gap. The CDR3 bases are TGTGCCAGCAGCCAGCTAGCCACAGATACGCAGTATTTT. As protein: CASSQLATDTQYF.